Listed here are 16 T cell receptor beta chains from one sample, sequenced in a study of T cell responses to AZD1222 COVID-19 vaccine. The repertoire was sequenced with immunoSEQ multiplex PCR; TCRdb's copy has only in-frame clones and lacks some. The table has some 150,000 clones, roughly 89% seen once. The material sequenced was peripheral blood, taken on day 0 of AZD1222 vaccination. The receptors stem from an adult in good health.

This chain joins TRBV5-6 and TRBJ1-5, with 7 bases lining up with TRBD1. V gave up 4 bases and J gave up 2 bases; unmatched junction bases: 9. This CDR3 contains 16 residues. The germline V gene has CDR1 SGHDT and CDR2 YYEEEE. The CDR3 spells CASSRIDRAGNQPQHF. The CDR3 nucleotides read TGTGCCAGCAGCCGAATAGACAGGGCGGGCAATCAGCCCCAGCATTTT.

This chain uses TRBV19 with TRBJ1-5; D uncertain. The V and J ends lost 3 bases and 0 bases respectively, with 9 bases between them. This CDR3 is built from 15 residues. In germline, CDR1 is LNHDA, CDR2 SQIVND (reference sequence). The CDR3 region is CASSMAHYSNQPQHF. CDR3 bases: TGTGCCAGTAGTATGGCGCACTATAGCAATCAGCCCCAGCATTTT.

The chain couples TRBV7-2 to TRBJ2-5; 7 bases are a match to TRBD2. This CDR3 is 15 amino acids long. Germline trimming cut 5 bases from V and 7 bases from J; bases unmatched to any gene: 13. Germline V CDR1 and CDR2: SGHTA, FQGNSA. The CDR3 sequence: CASSLGRSGPSTQYF. Here the CDR3 DNA reads TGTGCCAGCAGCCTCGGGAGGAGCGGCCCATCGACCCAGTACTTC.

This sequence joins TRBV6-2 or TRBV6-3 and TRBJ1-1, with 9 bases aligning to TRBD1. The CDR3 runs to 15 residues. Germline V gene lookup returns CDR1 MNHEY and CDR2 SVGEGT. With 3 bases clipped from V and 10 bases from J, the junction kept 12 bases outside the gene matches. The CDR3 region is CASSYTVDRGGRAFF. The CDR3 DNA follows: TGTGCCAGCAGTTATACTGTCGACAGGGGGGGCCGAGCTTTCTTT.

This chain connects TRBV30 to TRBJ1-2; 11 nucleotides match TRBD1. CDR3 size: 17 residues. Per the germline V gene, CDR1 is GTSNPN and CDR2 is SVGIG (reference sequence). The V segment lost 3 bases and the J segment 1 base; nucleotides outside the gene matches: 10. The DNA for the CDR3 is TGTGCCTGGAGACGGACAGGGGGCACATTAGATAACTATGGCTACACCTTC. Amino acids: CAWRRTGGTLDNYGYTF.

This clone is a singleton in its sample. The V and J genes are TRBV18 and TRBJ2-1, with 8 bases matching TRBD1. This CDR3 has 15 amino acids. Looked up from germline, CDR1 is KGHSH and CDR2 is LQKENI. V gave up 1 base and J gave up 6 bases; unmatched junction bases: 5. The CDR3 loop reads CASSPQSGGPNEQFF. In nucleotides, the CDR3 is TGTGCCAGCTCACCACAGTCAGGGGGCCCCAATGAGCAGTTCTTC.

This clone was counted a single time. The V call is TRBV4-3, the J call TRBJ2-3; unclear D gene. The V and J ends lost 0 bases and 2 bases respectively, with 15 bases between them. The CDR3 extends over 17 amino acids. The germline gives CDR1 LGHNA, CDR2 YSLEER. The CDR3 protein is CASSQDRVWGFTDTQYF. The DNA of the CDR3 is TGCGCCAGCAGCCAAGATCGTGTATGGGGATTCACAGATACGCAGTATTTT.

The rearrangement joins TRBV5-4 to TRBJ2-1; 12 bases agree with TRBD2. Per the germline V gene, CDR1 is SGHNT and CDR2 is YYREEE (reference sequence). The ends lost 0 bases at V and 8 bases at J; junction bases unmatched: 3. The CDR3 loop spans 15 amino acids. The CDR3 coding sequence is TGTGCCAGCAGCTTGGCTAGCGGGGGGGCCTATGAGCAGTTCTTC. This encodes CASSLASGGAYEQFF.

The rearrangement joins TRBV6-2 or TRBV6-3 to TRBJ2-7; 13 bases are a match to TRBD2. CDR1 and CDR2 (germline): MNHEY, SVGEGT. After removal of 0 bases from V and 4 bases from J, the junction contained 3 bases not matched to a gene. The CDR3 has 16 residues. CDR3 DNA sequence: TGTGCCAGCAGTTACTCCGGGACTAGCGGGAAGTACGAGCAGTACTTC. Translated, it gives CASSYSGTSGKYEQYF.

This sequence joins TRBV14 and TRBJ2-2, with D tentatively TRBD1 (5 bases). V gave up 1 base and J gave up 7 bases, with 10 bases separating them. Germline CDR1 SGHDN, CDR2 FVKESK. CDR3 size: 14 residues. The DNA for the CDR3 is TGTGCCAGCAGCCAAGCCAGGGTTGGCGGGGAGCTGTTTTTT. This gives the protein CASSQARVGGELFF. Combining the CDR3 with reference TRBV14 and TRBJ2-2 gives the whole variable domain EAGVTQFPSHSVIEKGQTVTLRCDPISGHDNLYWYRRVMGKEIKFLLHFVKESKQDESGMPNNRFLAERTGGTYSTLKVQPAELEDSGVYFCASSQARVGGELFFGEGSRLTVL.

The chain uses TRBV9 and TRBJ1-4; possible D gene TRBD1, 6 bases. Germline V gives CDR1 SGDLS, CDR2 YYNGEE. V was shortened by 4 bases and J by 0 bases, with 16 bases between the two germline ends. This CDR3 spans 17 amino acids. This CDR3 reads CASSPRGGGATNEKLFF. Written as DNA, the CDR3 is TGTGCCAGCAGCCCGAGAGGGGGAGGTGCAACTAATGAAAAACTGTTTTTT.

The rearrangement links TRBV29-1 to TRBJ2-1, with 13 bases that match TRBD2. The CDR3 runs to 19 residues. V was pared by 6 bases and J by 6 bases, with 20 bases of the junction left unmatched. The germline CDR1 and CDR2 sequences are SQVTM and ANQGSEA. The CDR3 coding sequence is TGCAGCGTGGACCGTGGACTAGCGGGAGTTAAGATTGCCGGCAATGAGCAGTTCTTC. Its translation is CSVDRGLAGVKIAGNEQFF.

V and J are TRBV10-1 and TRBJ2-1, with a tentative D call TRBD1 (6 bases). The V end was cut by 2 bases, the J end by 8 bases, with 10 bases between. The CDR3 runs to 13 residues. The germline CDR1 and CDR2 sequences are WNHNN and SYGVQD (reference sequence). The CDR3 DNA follows: TGCGCCAGCAGTGAGACAGGGCGGCATGAGCAGTTCTTC. The encoded protein is CASSETGRHEQFF.

The gene calls are TRBV4-1 and TRBJ2-1; D might be TRBD2 (6 bases). The CDR3 covers 13 residues. V lost 6 bases and J lost 6, with 12 bases in between. Germline CDR1 MGHRA, CDR2 YSYEKL. CDR3 region: CASRRTGANEQFF. CDR3 DNA sequence: TGCGCCAGCAGGCGGACGGGAGCCAATGAGCAGTTCTTC.

V is TRBV4-1 and J is TRBJ1-5; no definite D call. This CDR3 has 16 amino acids. Germline values: CDR1 MGHRA, CDR2 YSYEKL. V lost 4 bases and J lost 7, with 20 bases in between. CDR3 loop: CASSRSVEGVGQPQHF. CDR3 DNA sequence: TGCGCCAGCAGCCGATCGGTCGAGGGCGTCGGACAGCCCCAGCATTTT.

The chain has TRBV28 and TRBJ1-2; 7 bases are a match to TRBD1. Germline CDR1 MDHEN, CDR2 SYDVKM. After removal of 4 bases from V and 8 bases from J, the junction contained 4 bases not matched to a gene. The CDR3 has 12 residues. The CDR3 region has the DNA TGTGCCAGCAGTTCTGACAGGGTCGGCTACACCTTC. Encoded protein: CASSSDRVGYTF.